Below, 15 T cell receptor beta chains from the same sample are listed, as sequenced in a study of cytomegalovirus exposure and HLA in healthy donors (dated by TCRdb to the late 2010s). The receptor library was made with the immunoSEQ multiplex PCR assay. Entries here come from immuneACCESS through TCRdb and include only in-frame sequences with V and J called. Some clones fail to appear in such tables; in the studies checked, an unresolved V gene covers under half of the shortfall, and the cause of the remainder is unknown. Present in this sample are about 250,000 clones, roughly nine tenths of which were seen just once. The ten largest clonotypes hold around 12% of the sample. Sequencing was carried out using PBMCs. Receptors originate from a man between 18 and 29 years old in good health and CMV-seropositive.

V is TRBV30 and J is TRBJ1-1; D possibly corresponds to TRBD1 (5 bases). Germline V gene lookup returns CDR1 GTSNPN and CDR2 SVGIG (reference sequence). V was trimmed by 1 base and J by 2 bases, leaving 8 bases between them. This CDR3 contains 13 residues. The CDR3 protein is CAWSATVNTEAFF. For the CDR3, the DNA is TGTGCCTGGAGTGCGACAGTAAACACTGAAGCTTTCTTT.

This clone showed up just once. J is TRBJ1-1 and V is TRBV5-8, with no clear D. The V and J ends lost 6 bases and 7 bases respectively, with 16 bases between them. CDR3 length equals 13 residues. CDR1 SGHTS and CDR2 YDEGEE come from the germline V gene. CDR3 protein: CASTLPPGNEAFF. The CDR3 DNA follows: TGTGCCAGCACCTTACCCCCCGGAAATGAAGCTTTCTTT. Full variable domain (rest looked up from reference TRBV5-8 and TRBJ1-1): EAGVTQSPTHLIKTRGQQATLRCSPISGHTSVYWYQQALGLGLQFLLWYDEGEERNRGNFPPRFSGRQFPNYSSELNVNALELEDSALYLCASTLPPGNEAFFGQGTRLTVV.

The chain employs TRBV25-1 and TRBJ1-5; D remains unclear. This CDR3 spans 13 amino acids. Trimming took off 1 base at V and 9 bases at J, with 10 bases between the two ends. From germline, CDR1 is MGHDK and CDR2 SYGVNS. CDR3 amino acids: CASSELSATPQHF. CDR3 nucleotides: TGTGCCAGCAGTGAATTATCCGCGACGCCCCAGCATTTT.

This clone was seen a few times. The CDR3 nucleotides read TGTGCCAGCAGTGAAACCCGGGCCTGGACCCAGTACTTC. It translates to CASSETRAWTQYF. This chain links TRBV2 with TRBJ2-5; D gene uncertain. This CDR3 has 13 amino acids. V lost 2 bases, J lost 7 bases, and 11 bases lay in between. CDR1 is SNHLY and CDR2 is FYNNEI in the germline V gene.

The CDR3 region is CASSFRLGDEQYF. The CDR3 DNA reads TGTGCCAGCAGCTTTAGATTAGGGGACGAGCAGTACTTC. The chain recombines TRBV11-2 with TRBJ2-7; D perhaps matches TRBD1 (5 bases). The germline V gene has CDR1 SGHAT and CDR2 FQNNGV. Trimming stripped 3 bases from V and 5 bases from J, with 11 bases between. This CDR3 contains 13 residues.

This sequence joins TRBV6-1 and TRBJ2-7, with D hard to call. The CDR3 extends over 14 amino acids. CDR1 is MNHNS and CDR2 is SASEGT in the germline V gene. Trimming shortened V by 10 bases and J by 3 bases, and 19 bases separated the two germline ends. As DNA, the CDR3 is TGTGCCACGGTAGTGCGCCTAGGATTCTACGAGCAGTACTTC. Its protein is CATVVRLGFYEQYF.

The CDR3 DNA reads as TGTGCCAGCAGCGTAGAAGGGGGGCCAGGCTATGGCTACACCTTC. This translates into CASSVEGGPGYGYTF. The gene calls are TRBV9 and TRBJ1-2; a weak D match, TRBD1 (6 bases). V lost 0 bases, J lost 4 bases, and 13 bases lay in between. CDR1 is SGDLS, CDR2 YYNGEE, per germline. The CDR3 runs 15 residues.

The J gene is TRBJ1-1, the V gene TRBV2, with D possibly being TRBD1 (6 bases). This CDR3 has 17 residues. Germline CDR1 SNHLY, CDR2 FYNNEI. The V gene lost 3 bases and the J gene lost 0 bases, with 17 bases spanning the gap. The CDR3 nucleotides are TGTGCCAGCAGTGACTTGGGGGGCGTGAGGATGAACACTGAAGCTTTCTTT. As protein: CASSDLGGVRMNTEAFF.

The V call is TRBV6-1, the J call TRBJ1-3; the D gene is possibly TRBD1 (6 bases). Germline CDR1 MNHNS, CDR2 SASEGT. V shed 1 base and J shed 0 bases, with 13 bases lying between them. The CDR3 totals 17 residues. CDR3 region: CASSEGGPRSSGNTIYF. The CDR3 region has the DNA TGTGCCAGCAGTGAAGGGGGGCCGAGATCCTCTGGAAACACCATATATTTT.

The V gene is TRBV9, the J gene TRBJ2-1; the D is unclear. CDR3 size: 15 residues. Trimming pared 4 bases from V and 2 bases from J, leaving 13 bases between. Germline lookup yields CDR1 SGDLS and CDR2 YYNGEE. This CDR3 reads CASSTHYGTYNEQFF. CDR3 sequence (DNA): TGTGCCAGCAGCACCCATTATGGGACCTACAATGAGCAGTTCTTC.

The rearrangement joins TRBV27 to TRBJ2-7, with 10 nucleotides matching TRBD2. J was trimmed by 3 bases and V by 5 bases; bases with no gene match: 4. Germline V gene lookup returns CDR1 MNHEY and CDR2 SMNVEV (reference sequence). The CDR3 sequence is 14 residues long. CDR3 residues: CASSPSGSFYEQYF. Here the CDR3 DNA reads TGTGCCAGCAGTCCTAGCGGGAGCTTCTACGAGCAGTACTTC.

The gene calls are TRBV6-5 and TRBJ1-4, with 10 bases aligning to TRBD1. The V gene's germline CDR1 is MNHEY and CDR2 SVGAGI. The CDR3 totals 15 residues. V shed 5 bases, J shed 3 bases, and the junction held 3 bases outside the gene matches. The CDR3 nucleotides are TGTGCCAGCAGTAAGACAGGGGGCCCTAATGAAAAACTGTTTTTT. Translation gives CASSKTGGPNEKLFF.

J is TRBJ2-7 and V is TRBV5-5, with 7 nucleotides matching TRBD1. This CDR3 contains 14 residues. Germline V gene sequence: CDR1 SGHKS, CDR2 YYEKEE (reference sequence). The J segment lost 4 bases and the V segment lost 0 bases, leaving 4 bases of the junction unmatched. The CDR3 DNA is TGTGCCAGCAGCTTGGCCGGCAGGGGGTACGAGCAGTACTTC. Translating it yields CASSLAGRGYEQYF.

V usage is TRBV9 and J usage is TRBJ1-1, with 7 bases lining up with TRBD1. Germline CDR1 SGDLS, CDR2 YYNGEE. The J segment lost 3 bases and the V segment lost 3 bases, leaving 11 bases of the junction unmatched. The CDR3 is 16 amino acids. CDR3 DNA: TGTGCCAGCAGCGCCACCAAGACAGGGAGGGACACTGAAGCTTTCTTT. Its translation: CASSATKTGRDTEAFF.

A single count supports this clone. The DNA for the CDR3 is TGTGCCAGCAGTCTAGGCTCCTACGAGCAGTACTTC. Encoded protein: CASSLGSYEQYF. The genes are TRBV6-1 and TRBJ2-7; no clear D. Germline V gives CDR1 MNHNS, CDR2 SASEGT. The CDR3 totals 12 residues. The V end was cut by 5 bases, the J end by 0 bases, with 5 bases between.